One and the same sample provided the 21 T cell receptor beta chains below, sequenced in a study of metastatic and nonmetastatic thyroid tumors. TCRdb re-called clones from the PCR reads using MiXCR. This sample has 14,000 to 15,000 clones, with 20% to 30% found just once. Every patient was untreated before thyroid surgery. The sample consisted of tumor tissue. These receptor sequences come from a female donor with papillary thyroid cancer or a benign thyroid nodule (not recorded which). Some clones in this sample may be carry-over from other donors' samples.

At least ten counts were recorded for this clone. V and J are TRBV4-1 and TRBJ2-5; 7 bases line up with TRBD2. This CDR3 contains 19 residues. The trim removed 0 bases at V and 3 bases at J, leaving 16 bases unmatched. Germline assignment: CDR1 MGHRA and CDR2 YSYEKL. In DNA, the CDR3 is TGCGCCAGCAGCCAAGAGTCCTTCGCTAGCGGTATAATCAAAGAGACCCAGTACTTC. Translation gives CASSQESFASGIIKETQYF.

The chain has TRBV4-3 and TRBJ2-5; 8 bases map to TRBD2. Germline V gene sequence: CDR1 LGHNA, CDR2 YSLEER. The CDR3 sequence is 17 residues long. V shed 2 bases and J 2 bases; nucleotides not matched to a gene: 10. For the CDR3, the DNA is TGCGCCAGCAGCCAAACTATTTTAGCGGGATCTCAAGAGACCCAGTACTTC. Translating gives CASSQTILAGSQETQYF.

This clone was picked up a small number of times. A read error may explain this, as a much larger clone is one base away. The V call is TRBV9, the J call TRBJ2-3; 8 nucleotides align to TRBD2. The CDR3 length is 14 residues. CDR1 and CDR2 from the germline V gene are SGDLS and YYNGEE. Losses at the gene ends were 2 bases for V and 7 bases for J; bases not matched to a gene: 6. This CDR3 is CASSVSGKLYTQYF. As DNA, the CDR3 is TGTGCCAGCAGCGTTAGCGGGAAATTATATACGCAGTATTTT.

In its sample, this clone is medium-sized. The CDR3 nucleotides are TGTGCCAGCAGCTTAGAGGCTCTGGCCCTCTATGGCTACACCTTC. Translated: CASSLEALALYGYTF. The chain combines TRBV7-9 with TRBJ1-2; no clear D. Germline V gives CDR1 SEHNR, CDR2 FQNEAQ (reference sequence). V was pared by 1 base and J by 4 bases, with 13 bases between. This CDR3 comprises 15 residues. Variable domain in full (rest from reference TRBV7-9 and TRBJ1-2): DTGVSQNPRHKITKRGQNVTFRCDPISEHNRLYWYRQTLGQGPEFLTYFQNEAQLEKSRLLSDRFSAERPKGSFSTLEIQRTEQGDSAMYLCASSLEALALYGYTFGSGTRLTVV.

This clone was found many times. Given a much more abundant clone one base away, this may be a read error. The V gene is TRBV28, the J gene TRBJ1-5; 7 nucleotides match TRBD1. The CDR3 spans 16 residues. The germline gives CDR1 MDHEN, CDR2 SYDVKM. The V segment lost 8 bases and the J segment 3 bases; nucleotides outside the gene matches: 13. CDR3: CASGSRRGQANQPQHF. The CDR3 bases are TGTGCCAGCGGTTCCCGGAGGGGGCAGGCCAATCAGCCCCAGCATTTT.

CDR3 region: CASRSSGYTDTQYF. In nucleotides, the CDR3 is TGTGCCTCCCGTTCTAGCGGATACACAGATACGCAGTATTTT. The V and J genes are TRBV30 and TRBJ2-3, with 7 bases lining up with TRBD2. The V gene's germline CDR1 is GTSNPN and CDR2 SVGIG (reference sequence). The V segment lost 7 bases and the J segment 2 bases; nucleotides outside the gene matches: 9. The CDR3 contains 14 residues.

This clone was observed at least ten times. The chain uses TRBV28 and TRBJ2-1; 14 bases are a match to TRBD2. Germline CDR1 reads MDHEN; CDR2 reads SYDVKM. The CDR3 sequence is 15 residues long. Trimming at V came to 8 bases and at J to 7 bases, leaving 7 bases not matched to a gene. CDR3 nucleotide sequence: TGTGCCAGCCTCCCCGGGACTAGCGGGAGAAATGAGCAGTTCTTC. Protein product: CASLPGTSGRNEQFF.

CDR3 sequence: CASSLGPSYEQYF. CDR3 in DNA: TGTGCCAGCAGCTTAGGCCCCAGTTACGAGCAGTACTTC. This chain links TRBV7-8 with TRBJ2-7; unclear D gene. Looked up from germline, CDR1 is SGHVS and CDR2 is FQNEAQ. Trimming took 1 base from V and 4 from J, leaving 8 bases between them. The CDR3 extends over 13 amino acids.

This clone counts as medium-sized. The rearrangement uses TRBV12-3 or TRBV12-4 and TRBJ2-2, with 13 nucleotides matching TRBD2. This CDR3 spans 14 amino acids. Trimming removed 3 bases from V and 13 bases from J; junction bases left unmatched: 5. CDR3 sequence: CASSFRTSGSGLFF. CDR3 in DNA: TGTGCCAGCAGTTTTCGGACTAGCGGGAGTGGGCTGTTTTTT.

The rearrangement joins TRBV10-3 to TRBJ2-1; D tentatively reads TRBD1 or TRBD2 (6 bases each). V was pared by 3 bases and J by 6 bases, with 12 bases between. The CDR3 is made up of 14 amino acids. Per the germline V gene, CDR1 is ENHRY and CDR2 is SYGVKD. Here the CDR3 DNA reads TGTGCCATCAGTGAAGGGGGGTCAGTCAATGAGCAGTTCTTC. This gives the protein CAISEGGSVNEQFF.

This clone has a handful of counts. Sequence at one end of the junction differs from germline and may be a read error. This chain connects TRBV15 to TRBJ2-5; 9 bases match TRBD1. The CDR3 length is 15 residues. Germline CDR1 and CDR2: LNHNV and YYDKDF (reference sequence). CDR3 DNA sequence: TGTTCCACCATCACCGGGACAGGGCTGAATGTGGCCCAGTACTTC. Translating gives CSTITGTGLNVAQYF.

CDR3 protein: CASSPPTGYHYEQYF. Here the CDR3 DNA reads TGTGCCAGCAGCCCGCCGACAGGATATCACTACGAGCAGTACTTC. The genes are TRBV7-9 and TRBJ2-7, with a tentative D call TRBD1 (6 bases). Trimming removed 5 bases from V and 3 bases from J, with 17 bases in between. The CDR3 covers 15 residues. Germline lookup yields CDR1 SEHNR and CDR2 FQNEAQ (reference sequence).

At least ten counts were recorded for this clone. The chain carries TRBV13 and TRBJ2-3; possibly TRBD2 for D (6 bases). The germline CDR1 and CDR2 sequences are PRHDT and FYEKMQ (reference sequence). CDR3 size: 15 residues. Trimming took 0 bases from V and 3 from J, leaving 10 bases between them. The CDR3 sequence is CASSLGLASTDTQYF. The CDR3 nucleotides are TGTGCCAGCAGCTTAGGGCTAGCGAGTACAGATACGCAGTATTTT.

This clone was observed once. The CDR3 DNA follows: TGTGCCAGCAGCCAAAAGCGGTCTAGCGGGAGGGACAATGAGCAGTTCTTC. The encoded protein is CASSQKRSSGRDNEQFF. J is TRBJ2-1 and V is TRBV4-2, with 12 nucleotides matching TRBD2. With 2 bases clipped from V and 5 bases from J, the junction kept 7 bases outside the gene matches. Per germline, CDR1 LGHNA and CDR2 YNFKEQ. The CDR3 runs to 17 residues.

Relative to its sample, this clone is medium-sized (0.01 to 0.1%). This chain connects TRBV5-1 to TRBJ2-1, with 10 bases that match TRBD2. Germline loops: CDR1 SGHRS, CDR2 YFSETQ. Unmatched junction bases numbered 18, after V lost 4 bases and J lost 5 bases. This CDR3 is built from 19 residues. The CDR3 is CASSPSGRAAKGTDNEQFF. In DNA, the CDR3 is TGCGCCAGCAGCCCCAGCGGGAGGGCCGCCAAGGGTACGGACAATGAGCAGTTCTTC.

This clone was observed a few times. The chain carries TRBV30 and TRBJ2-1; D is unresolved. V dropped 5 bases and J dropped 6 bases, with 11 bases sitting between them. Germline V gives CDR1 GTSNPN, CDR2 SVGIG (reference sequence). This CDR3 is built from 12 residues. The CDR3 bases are TGTGCCTGGTCTCTGACCGGCAATGAGCAGTTCTTC. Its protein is CAWSLTGNEQFF.

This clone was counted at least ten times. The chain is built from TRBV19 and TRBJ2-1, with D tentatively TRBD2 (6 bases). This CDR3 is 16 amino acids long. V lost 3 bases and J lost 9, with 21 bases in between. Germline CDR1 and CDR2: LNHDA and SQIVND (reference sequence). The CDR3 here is CASSIFFSGETIEQFF. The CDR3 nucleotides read TGTGCCAGTAGTATCTTTTTTTCGGGAGAGACAATTGAGCAGTTCTTC.

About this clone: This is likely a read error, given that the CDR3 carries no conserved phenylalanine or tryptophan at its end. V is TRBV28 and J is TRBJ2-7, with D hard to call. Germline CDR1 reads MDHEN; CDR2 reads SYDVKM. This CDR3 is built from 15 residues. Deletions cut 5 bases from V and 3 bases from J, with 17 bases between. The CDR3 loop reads CASSRVVEYHYEQYL. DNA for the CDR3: TGTGCCAGCAGTCGAGTCGTAGAATACCACTACGAGCAGTACTTA.

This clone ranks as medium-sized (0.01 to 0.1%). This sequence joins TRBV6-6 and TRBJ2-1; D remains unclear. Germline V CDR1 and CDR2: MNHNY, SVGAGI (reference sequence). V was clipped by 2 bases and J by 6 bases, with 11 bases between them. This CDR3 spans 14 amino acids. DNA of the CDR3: TGTGCCAGCAGTTACACGGCGCCAAGCAATGAGCAGTTCTTC. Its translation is CASSYTAPSNEQFF.

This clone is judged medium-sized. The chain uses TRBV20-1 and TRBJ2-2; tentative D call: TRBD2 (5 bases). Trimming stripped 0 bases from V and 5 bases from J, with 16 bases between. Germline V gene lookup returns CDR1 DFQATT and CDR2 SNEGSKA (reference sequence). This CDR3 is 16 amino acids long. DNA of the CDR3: TGCAGTGCTAGAGATCCTCGGACTCGAGGAACCGGGGAGCTGTTTTTT. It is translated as CSARDPRTRGTGELFF.

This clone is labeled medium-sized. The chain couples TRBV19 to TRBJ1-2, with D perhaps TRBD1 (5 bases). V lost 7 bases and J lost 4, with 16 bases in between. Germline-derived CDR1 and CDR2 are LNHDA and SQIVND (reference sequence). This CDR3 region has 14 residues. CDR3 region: CASIGTDRIYGYTF. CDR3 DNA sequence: TGTGCCAGTATCGGGACCGACCGGATCTATGGCTACACCTTC. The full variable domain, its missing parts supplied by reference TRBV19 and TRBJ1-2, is DGGITQSPKYLFRKEGQNVTLSCEQNLNHDAMYWYRQDPGQGLRLIYYSQIVNDFQKGDIAEGYSVSREKKESFPLTVTSAQKNPTAFYLCASIGTDRIYGYTFGSGTRLTVV.